Shown below are 30 T cell receptor beta chains from a single sample sequenced in a study of T cell responses to AZD1222 COVID-19 vaccine (dated by TCRdb to about 2021). Interpreted using the paper, the time point label stands for: baseline before first vaccination. The library was produced with the immunoSEQ multiplex PCR assay. TCRdb limited this immuneACCESS table to in-frame rearrangements with V and J called. A share of clones is missing; checked studies link under half to unresolved V genes, and the rest is unexplained. The sample table records around 200,000 clones; about 86% of these occur just once. The ten largest clones add up to approximately 8% of the sample. Sequencing used peripheral blood, obtained on day 0 of AZD1222 vaccination. All receptors derive from an adult in good health.

V gene TRBV10-3 combines with J gene TRBJ2-7; D is possibly TRBD1 or TRBD2 (5 bases each). V lost 2 bases and J lost 3, with 11 bases in between. CDR1 is ENHRY, CDR2 SYGVKD, per germline. The CDR3 has 14 amino acids. CDR3 region: CAISEGGRDYEQYF. The CDR3 bases are TGTGCCATCAGTGAGGGGGGAAGGGACTACGAGCAGTACTTC.

The chain is built from TRBV30 and TRBJ1-1, with D possibly matching TRBD1 (6 bases). Per germline, CDR1 GTSNPN and CDR2 SVGIG (reference sequence). The CDR3 consists of 16 residues. V was clipped by 4 bases and J by 0 bases, with 18 bases between them. The CDR3 DNA follows: TGTGCCTGGATCCCCTTTTTAAGGGGGTTGAACACTGAAGCTTTCTTT. This translates into CAWIPFLRGLNTEAFF.

The chain is built from TRBV7-3 and TRBJ2-3; unclear D gene. The V gene's germline CDR1 is SGHTA and CDR2 FQGTGA. V was cut by 4 bases and J by 2 bases, with 10 bases left in between. The CDR3 sequence is 14 residues long. Here the CDR3 reads CASSSWGITDTQYF. CDR3 sequence (DNA): TGTGCCAGCAGCTCCTGGGGTATCACAGATACGCAGTATTTT.

Comment on this clone: The germline gene is not matched at one end of the junction; a read error may be the cause. The chain recombines TRBV6-2 or TRBV6-3 with TRBJ2-3, with 12 nucleotides matching TRBD2. Germline CDR1 is MNHEY and CDR2 is SVGEGT. This CDR3 has 18 residues. The CDR3 loop reads CASSHSTPGLAGTDTQYF. The CDR3 DNA reads as TGTGCCAGCAGTCACTCTACTCCTGGACTAGCGGGGACAGATACGCAGTATTTT.

The rearrangement links TRBV11-3 to TRBJ2-3; possibly TRBD2 for D (7 bases). Trimming stripped 5 bases from V and 2 bases from J, with 14 bases between. The CDR3 length is 15 residues. Per the germline V gene, CDR1 is SGHNT and CDR2 is YENEEA. The chain's CDR3 is CASSRGGQDTDTQYF. For the CDR3, the DNA is TGTGCCAGCAGCAGGGGGGGGCAGGACACAGATACGCAGTATTTT. Full variable domain (outside the CDR3, taken from reference TRBV11-3 and TRBJ2-3): EAGVVQSPRYKIIEKKQPVAFWCNPISGHNTLYWYLQNLGQGPELLIRYENEEAVDDSQLPKDRFSAERLKGVDSTLKIQPAELGDSAVYLCASSRGGQDTDTQYFGPGTRLTVL.

CDR3 loop: CASNPPVVRGASGNTIYF. CDR3 bases: TGTGCCAGCAACCCCCCCGTTGTGAGAGGGGCCTCTGGAAACACCATATATTTT. This rearrangement joins TRBV27 to TRBJ1-3; possibly TRBD1 for D (5 bases). Looked up from germline, CDR1 is MNHEY and CDR2 is SMNVEV (reference sequence). The CDR3 is made up of 18 amino acids. The V end lost 7 bases, the J end lost 0 bases, and 22 bases lay between the germline ends.

The V gene is TRBV3-1 (or the pseudogene TRBV3-2), the J gene TRBJ2-7, with D hard to call. Germline V gene sequence: CDR1 LGHDT, CDR2 YNNKEL (reference sequence). This CDR3 contains 13 residues. Between the trimmed V and J ends, which lost 1 base and 5 bases, there was a span of 9 bases. The CDR3 loop reads CASSQGLRDEQYF. For the CDR3, the DNA is TGTGCCAGCAGCCAAGGGCTTAGGGACGAGCAGTACTTC.

Here the CDR3 reads CASSYGQDRAGQPQHF. As DNA, the CDR3 is TGTGCCAGCAGTTACGGTCAGGACAGGGCTGGTCAGCCCCAGCATTTT. This chain joins TRBV6-6 and TRBJ1-5, with 8 bases aligning to TRBD1. Losses at the gene ends were 2 bases for V and 6 bases for J; bases not matched to a gene: 9. Germline V gives CDR1 MNHNY, CDR2 SVGAGI (reference sequence). The CDR3 loop spans 16 amino acids.

The rearrangement links TRBV29-1 to TRBJ1-3; no firm D call. The CDR3 has 12 residues. V was trimmed by 6 bases and J by 1 base, leaving 7 bases between them. In germline, CDR1 is SQVTM, CDR2 ANQGSEA. The CDR3 loop reads CSVRDSGNTIYF. The CDR3 DNA reads TGCAGCGTAAGGGATTCTGGAAACACCATATATTTT.

J is TRBJ2-1 and V is TRBV5-1; perhaps D is TRBD1 or TRBD2 (6 bases each). Per the germline V gene, CDR1 is SGHRS and CDR2 is YFSETQ. The CDR3 consists of 16 residues. V was cut by 4 bases and J by 4 bases, with 18 bases left in between. CDR3 sequence (DNA): TGCGCCAGCAGCCTGGACGAAGGGGGGAGATACAATGAGCAGTTCTTC. This gives the protein CASSLDEGGRYNEQFF. The variable domain in full, completed from reference TRBV5-1 and TRBJ2-1, reads KAGVTQTPRYLIKTRGQQVTLSCSPISGHRSVSWYQQTPGQGLQFLFEYFSETQRNKGNFPGRFSGRQFSNSRSEMNVSTLELGDSALYLCASSLDEGGRYNEQFFGPGTRLTVL.

The chain couples TRBV18 to TRBJ2-6; a possible D gene is TRBD1 (6 bases). CDR1 is KGHSH and CDR2 is LQKENI in the germline V gene. V gave up 3 bases and J gave up 0 bases, with 12 bases separating them. The CDR3 has 17 amino acids. CDR3 in DNA: TGTGCCAGCTCACCCCGGGACATGCACTCTGGGGCCAACGTCCTGACTTTC. This encodes CASSPRDMHSGANVLTF.

In this sample, this clone turned up once. This chain connects TRBV7-2 to TRBJ2-2; D is ambiguous. Trimming removed 0 bases at V and 6 bases at J, with 8 bases between. Germline values: CDR1 SGHTA, CDR2 FQGNSA. This CDR3 is built from 14 residues. CDR3 residues: CASSLASVAGELFF. In DNA, the CDR3 is TGTGCCAGCAGCTTAGCATCAGTGGCCGGGGAGCTGTTTTTT.

The chain joins TRBV9 to TRBJ1-3, with 8 bases identical to TRBD1. Per germline, CDR1 SGDLS and CDR2 YYNGEE. V dropped 4 bases and J dropped 7; count of bases not matched to a gene: 7. This CDR3 comprises 14 residues. DNA for the CDR3: TGTGCCAGCAGCCTGACAGGGGATGGGAACACCATATATTTT. Translated, it gives CASSLTGDGNTIYF.

The chain carries TRBV5-8 and TRBJ2-2; tentatively, D is TRBD2 (5 bases). Germline V gene sequence: CDR1 SGHTS, CDR2 YDEGEE. This CDR3 contains 16 residues. V gave up 2 bases and J gave up 3 bases, with 14 bases separating them. The CDR3 loop reads CASSFRGKAYTGELFF. The CDR3 DNA sequence: TGTGCCAGCAGCTTCCGAGGGAAGGCCTACACCGGGGAGCTGTTTTTT.

This clone is a singleton in its sample. V and J are TRBV5-1 and TRBJ2-7; D could derive from TRBD1 or TRBD2 (5 bases each). Trimming pared 4 bases from V and 7 bases from J, leaving 24 bases between. The CDR3 runs 16 residues. The germline gives CDR1 SGHRS, CDR2 YFSETQ. CDR3 region: CASSPRPGPPREEQYF. The CDR3 nucleotides read TGCGCCAGCAGCCCTCGGCCGGGGCCCCCGAGGGAAGAGCAGTACTTC.

The DNA for the CDR3 is TGTGCCAGCAGTCAAGGGACGTCCGGCGCACCCCTCCACTTT. Its protein product is CASSQGTSGAPLHF. The V gene is TRBV7-6, the J gene TRBJ1-6; D possibly corresponds to TRBD1 (5 bases). With 6 bases removed from V and 11 bases from J, the gap between germline ends came to 17 bases. This CDR3 spans 14 amino acids. Germline V lookup: CDR1 SGHVS, CDR2 FNYEAQ.

The genes are TRBV6-5 and TRBJ2-1; possibly TRBD2 for D (7 bases). CDR1 is MNHEY and CDR2 is SVGAGI in the germline V gene. V was cut by 5 bases and J by 5 bases, with 13 bases left in between. The CDR3 length is 14 residues. The CDR3 DNA reads as TGTGCCAGCAGTAGGGGGGGGAACAACAATGAGCAGTTCTTC. This codes for CASSRGGNNNEQFF.

The rearrangement uses TRBV5-6 and TRBJ1-5, with D unresolved. Looked up from germline, CDR1 is SGHDT and CDR2 is YYEEEE. The CDR3 spans 13 residues. Trimming stripped 1 base from V and 10 bases from J, with 12 bases between. The CDR3: CASSLTGKGPQHF. In DNA, the CDR3 is TGTGCCAGCAGCTTGACCGGAAAAGGACCCCAGCATTTT.

The rearrangement links TRBV15 to TRBJ1-5; no definite D call. The CDR3 contains 17 residues. The ends were cut back, 4 bases at V and 0 bases at J, with 16 bases in the middle. Germline CDR1 and CDR2: LNHNV and YYDKDF (reference sequence). The CDR3 region has the DNA TGTGCCACCAGCACAAGCAAGGTGTTCCTTAGCAATCAGCCCCAGCATTTT. It codes for CATSTSKVFLSNQPQHF.

This rearrangement joins TRBV7-3 to TRBJ1-6, with 8 bases lining up with TRBD1. This CDR3 is built from 15 residues. Germline assignment: CDR1 SGHTA and CDR2 FQGTGA. J lost 7 bases, V lost 5 bases, and 7 bases had no gene match. This CDR3 is CASSDRTGRNSPLHF. The CDR3 coding sequence is TGTGCCAGCAGCGATCGGACAGGGAGGAATTCACCCCTCCACTTT.

This chain links TRBV30 with TRBJ1-2; D not certain. The germline CDR1 and CDR2 sequences are GTSNPN and SVGIG (reference sequence). V lost 4 bases and J lost 5, with 8 bases in between. This CDR3 comprises 11 residues. The CDR3 sequence is CAWTRSYGYTF. The CDR3 region has the DNA TGTGCCTGGACCCGCTCGTATGGCTACACCTTC.

J is TRBJ2-3 and V is TRBV10-2; D call uncertain. V dropped 0 bases and J dropped 5 bases, with 6 bases sitting between them. This CDR3 is built from 13 residues. CDR1 and CDR2 (germline): WSHSY, SAAADI. The CDR3 loop is CASSESKGDTQYF. CDR3 nucleotides: TGCGCCAGCAGTGAGTCTAAGGGAGATACGCAGTATTTT.

This chain uses TRBV28 with TRBJ1-2; 10 bases are shared with TRBD1. Per the germline V gene, CDR1 is MDHEN and CDR2 is SYDVKM. CDR3 length: 16 residues. J was trimmed by 0 bases and V by 5 bases; bases with no gene match: 6. The CDR3, as DNA: TGTGCCAGCAGTCCAAGGACAGGGGGTCCTAACTATGGCTACACCTTC. It yields the protein CASSPRTGGPNYGYTF.

CDR3 nucleotide sequence: TGTGCCAGCAGTGTGAGGGGTGACGGCTACACCTTC. It codes for CASSVRGDGYTF. V gene TRBV12-3 or TRBV12-4 combines with J gene TRBJ1-2; D is perhaps TRBD1 (5 bases). Trimming removed 5 bases at V and 8 bases at J, with 12 bases between. This CDR3 has 12 amino acids.

This clone was seen once. The chain links TRBV7-6 to TRBJ1-2; 11 bases are a match to TRBD1. Germline V gene data show CDR1 as SGHVS and CDR2 as FNYEAQ. Unmatched junction bases numbered 5, after V lost 5 bases and J lost 3 bases. The CDR3 spans 15 residues. CDR3 nucleotide sequence: TGTGCCAGCAGCCCGCGGACAGGGGGCTACTATGGCTACACCTTC. Translation gives CASSPRTGGYYGYTF.

The chain couples TRBV11-2 to TRBJ1-3; D is uncertain. V was pared by 8 bases and J by 1 base, with 15 bases between. The CDR3 is made up of 15 amino acids. Germline assignment: CDR1 SGHAT and CDR2 FQNNGV. The CDR3, as DNA: TGTGCCAGCGCCGGAGGCCGGACGTCTGGAAACACCATATATTTT. This encodes CASAGGRTSGNTIYF. The variable domain in full, completed from reference TRBV11-2 and TRBJ1-3, reads EAGVAQSPRYKIIEKRQSVAFWCNPISGHATLYWYQQILGQGPKLLIQFQNNGVVDDSQLPKDRFSAERLKGVDSTLKIQPAKLEDSAVYLCASAGGRTSGNTIYFGEGSWLTVV.

The chain links TRBV18 to TRBJ1-2; the D is unclear. V lost 0 bases and J 4 bases, leaving 9 bases between the germline ends. The CDR3 spans 14 residues. Germline CDR1 is KGHSH and CDR2 is LQKENI. This CDR3 is CASSPPVVAYGYTF. The CDR3 DNA reads as TGTGCCAGCTCACCACCGGTAGTAGCCTATGGCTACACCTTC.

The chain is built from TRBV19 and TRBJ2-5; D is possibly TRBD1 (6 bases). V was shortened by 6 bases and J by 1 base, with 9 bases between the two germline ends. CDR1 and CDR2 from the germline V gene are LNHDA and SQIVND (reference sequence). This CDR3 comprises 13 residues. This CDR3 reads CASSVDSQETQYF. For the CDR3, the DNA is TGTGCCAGTAGCGTGGACAGCCAAGAGACCCAGTACTTC.

The V and J genes are TRBV2 and TRBJ2-1; TRBD2 matches at 13 bases. Germline loops: CDR1 SNHLY, CDR2 FYNNEI. The CDR3 has 15 amino acids. V dropped 6 bases and J dropped 5; count of bases not matched to a gene: 4. The CDR3 reads CASRRLAGGNNEQFF. The CDR3 DNA sequence: TGTGCCAGCAGACGACTAGCGGGGGGCAACAATGAGCAGTTCTTC.

The gene calls are TRBV11-2 and TRBJ2-7; TRBD1 or TRBD2 may be the D gene (5 bases each). Germline V gives CDR1 SGHAT, CDR2 FQNNGV. The ends were cut back, 3 bases at V and 4 bases at J, with 13 bases in the middle. The CDR3 runs 14 residues. CDR3 region: CASSFGGPRYEQYF. The CDR3 DNA follows: TGTGCCAGCAGCTTTGGGGGACCGCGGTACGAGCAGTACTTC.